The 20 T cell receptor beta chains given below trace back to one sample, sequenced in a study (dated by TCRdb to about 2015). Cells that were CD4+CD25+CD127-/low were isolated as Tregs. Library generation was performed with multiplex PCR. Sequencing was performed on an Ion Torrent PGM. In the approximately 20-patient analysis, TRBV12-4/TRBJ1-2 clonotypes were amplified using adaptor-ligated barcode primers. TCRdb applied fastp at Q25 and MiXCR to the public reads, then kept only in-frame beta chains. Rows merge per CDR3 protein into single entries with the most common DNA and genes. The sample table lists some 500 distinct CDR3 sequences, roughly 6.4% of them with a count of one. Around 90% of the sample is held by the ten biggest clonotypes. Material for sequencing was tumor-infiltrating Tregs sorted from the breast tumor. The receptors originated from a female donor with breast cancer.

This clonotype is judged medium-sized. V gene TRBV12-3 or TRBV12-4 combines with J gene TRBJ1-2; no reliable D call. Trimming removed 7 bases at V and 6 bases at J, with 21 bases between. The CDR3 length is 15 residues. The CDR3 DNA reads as TGTGCCAGCACGCTCGAAGGCCCTCCCGGGCATGGCTACACCTTC. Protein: CASTLEGPPGHGYTF.

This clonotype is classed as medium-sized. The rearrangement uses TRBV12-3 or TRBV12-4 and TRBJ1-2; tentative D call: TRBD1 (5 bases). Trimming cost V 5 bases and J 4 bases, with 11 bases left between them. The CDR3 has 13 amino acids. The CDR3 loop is CASSRDRFYGYTF. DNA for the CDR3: TGTGCCAGCAGTCGCGACAGATTCTATGGCTACACCTTC.

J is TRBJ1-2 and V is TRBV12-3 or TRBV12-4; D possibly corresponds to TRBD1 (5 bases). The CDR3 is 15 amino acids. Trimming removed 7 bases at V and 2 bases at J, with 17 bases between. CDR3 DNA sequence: TGTGCCAGCACCTTCTTGGGGCAGAGAAACTATGGCTACACCTTC. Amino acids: CASTFLGQRNYGYTF.

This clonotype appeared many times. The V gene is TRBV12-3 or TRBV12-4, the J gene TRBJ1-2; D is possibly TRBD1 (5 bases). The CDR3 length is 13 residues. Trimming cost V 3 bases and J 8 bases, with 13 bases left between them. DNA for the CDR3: TGTGCCAGCAGTTTGTTAACAGGAGGCGGCTACACCTTC. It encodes CASSLLTGGGYTF.

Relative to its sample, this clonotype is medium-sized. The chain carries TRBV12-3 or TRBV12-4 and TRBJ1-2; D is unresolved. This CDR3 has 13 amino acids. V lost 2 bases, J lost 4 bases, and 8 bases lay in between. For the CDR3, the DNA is TGTGCCAGCAGTTTATACGGATTCTATGGCTACACCTTC. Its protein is CASSLYGFYGYTF.

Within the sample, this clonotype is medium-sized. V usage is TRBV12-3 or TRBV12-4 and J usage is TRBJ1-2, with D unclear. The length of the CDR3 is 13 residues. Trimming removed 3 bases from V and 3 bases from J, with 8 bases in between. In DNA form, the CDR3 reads TGTGCCAGCAGTTTGGACGGGGACTATGGCTACACCTTC. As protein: CASSLDGDYGYTF.

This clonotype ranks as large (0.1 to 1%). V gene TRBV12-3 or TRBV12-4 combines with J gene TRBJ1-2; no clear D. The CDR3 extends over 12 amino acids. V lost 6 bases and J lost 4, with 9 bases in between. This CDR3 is CASSFTSYGYTF. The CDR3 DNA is TGTGCCAGCAGCTTCACCTCCTATGGCTACACCTTC.

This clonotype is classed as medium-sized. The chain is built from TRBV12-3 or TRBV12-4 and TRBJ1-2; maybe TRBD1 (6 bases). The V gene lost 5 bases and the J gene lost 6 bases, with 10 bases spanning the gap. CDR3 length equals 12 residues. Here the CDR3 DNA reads TGTGCCAGCAGTCTCAGGGGCCATGGCTACACCTTC. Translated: CASSLRGHGYTF.

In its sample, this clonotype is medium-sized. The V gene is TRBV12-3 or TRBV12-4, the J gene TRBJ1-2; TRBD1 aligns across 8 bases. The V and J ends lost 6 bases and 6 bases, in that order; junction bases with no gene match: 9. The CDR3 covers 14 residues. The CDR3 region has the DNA TGTGCCAGCAGCCGATTTGGACAGGGAAATGGCTACACCTTC. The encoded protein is CASSRFGQGNGYTF.

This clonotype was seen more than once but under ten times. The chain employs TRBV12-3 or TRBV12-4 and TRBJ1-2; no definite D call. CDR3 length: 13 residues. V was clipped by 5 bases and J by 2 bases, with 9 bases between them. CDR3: CASSPGRNYGYTF. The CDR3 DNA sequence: TGTGCCAGCAGTCCCGGACGGAACTATGGCTACACCTTC.

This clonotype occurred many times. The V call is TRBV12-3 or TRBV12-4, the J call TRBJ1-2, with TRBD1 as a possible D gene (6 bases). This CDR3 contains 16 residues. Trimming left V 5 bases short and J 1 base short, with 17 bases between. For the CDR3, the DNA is TGTGCCAGCAGTCCCGGGTCAGGGGTAGGTAACTATGGCTACACCTTC. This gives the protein CASSPGSGVGNYGYTF.

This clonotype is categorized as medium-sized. This CDR3 reads CASSRDGNYGYTF. For the CDR3, the DNA is TGTGCCAGCAGTAGGGACGGCAACTATGGCTACACCTTC. This chain connects TRBV12-3 or TRBV12-4 to TRBJ1-2, with D possibly TRBD1 on 5 matching bases. The germline V and J ends were trimmed by 5 bases and 2 bases, with 9 bases remaining between them. This CDR3 spans 13 amino acids.

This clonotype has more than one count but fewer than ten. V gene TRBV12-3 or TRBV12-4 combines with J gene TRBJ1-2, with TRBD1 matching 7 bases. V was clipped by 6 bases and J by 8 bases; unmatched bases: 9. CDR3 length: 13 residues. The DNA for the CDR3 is TGTGCCAGCAGGTTGACAGGGAGTCGCGGCTACACCTTC. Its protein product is CASRLTGSRGYTF.

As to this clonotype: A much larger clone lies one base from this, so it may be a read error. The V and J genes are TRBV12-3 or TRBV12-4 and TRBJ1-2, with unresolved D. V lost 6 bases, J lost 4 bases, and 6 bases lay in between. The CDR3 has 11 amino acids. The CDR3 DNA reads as TGTGCCAGCAGCCGGGGCTATGGCTACACCTTC. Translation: CASSRGYGYTF.

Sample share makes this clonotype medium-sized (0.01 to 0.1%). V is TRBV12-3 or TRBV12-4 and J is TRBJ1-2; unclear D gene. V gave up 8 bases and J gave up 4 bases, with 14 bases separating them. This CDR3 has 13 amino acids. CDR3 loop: CASGNRTAYGYTF. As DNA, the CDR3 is TGTGCCAGCGGGAATCGAACAGCCTATGGCTACACCTTC.

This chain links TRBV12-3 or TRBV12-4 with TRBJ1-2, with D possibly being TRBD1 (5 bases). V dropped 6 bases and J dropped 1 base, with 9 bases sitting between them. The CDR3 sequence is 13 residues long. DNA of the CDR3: TGTGCCAGCAGCCTTGGACATAACTATGGCTACACCTTC. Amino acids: CASSLGHNYGYTF.

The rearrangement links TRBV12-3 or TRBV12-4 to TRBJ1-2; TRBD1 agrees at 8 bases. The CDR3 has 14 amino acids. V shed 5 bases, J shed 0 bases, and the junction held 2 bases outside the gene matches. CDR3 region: CASSRTGTNYGYTF. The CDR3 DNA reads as TGTGCCAGCAGTCGGACAGGGACTAACTATGGCTACACCTTC.

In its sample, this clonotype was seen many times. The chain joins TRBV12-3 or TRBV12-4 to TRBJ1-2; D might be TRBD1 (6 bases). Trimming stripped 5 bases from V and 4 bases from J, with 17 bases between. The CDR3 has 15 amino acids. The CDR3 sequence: CASSLTGSLSYGYTF. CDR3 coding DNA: TGTGCCAGCAGTCTAACAGGGAGCTTATCCTATGGCTACACCTTC.

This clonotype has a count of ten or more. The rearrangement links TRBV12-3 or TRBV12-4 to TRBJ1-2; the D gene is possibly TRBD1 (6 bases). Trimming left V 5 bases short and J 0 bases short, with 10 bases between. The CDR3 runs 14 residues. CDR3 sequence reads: CASSPDRSNYGYTF. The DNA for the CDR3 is TGTGCCAGCAGTCCCGACAGGTCTAACTATGGCTACACCTTC.

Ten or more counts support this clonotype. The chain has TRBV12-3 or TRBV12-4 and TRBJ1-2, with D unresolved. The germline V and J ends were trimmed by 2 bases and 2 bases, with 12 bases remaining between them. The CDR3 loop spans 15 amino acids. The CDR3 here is CASSLTRHTNYGYTF. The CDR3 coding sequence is TGTGCCAGCAGTTTAACTAGACATACGAACTATGGCTACACCTTC.